A selection of T cell receptor beta chains follows, all from one sample in a study of shared clonotypes between healthy human individuals. Here immunoSEQ multiplex PCR was the method, and the copy in TCRdb shows in-frame clones only, minus some. The sample includes about 800,000 clones, approximately 96% seen only once; the top ten take under 0.3%. Specimen: naive CD8+ T cells sorted from blood. These TCRs come from a man younger than 45 in good health. Each CDR3 is given without its conserved first and last residue.

V gene: TRBV18; J gene: TRBJ1-5; CDR3 protein: ASSSGAGSNQPQH
V gene: TRBV7-9; J gene: TRBJ2-1; CDR3 protein: ASSPRLAVDNEQF
V gene: TRBV10-1; J gene: TRBJ2-1; CDR3 protein: ASGAGSEQF
V gene: TRBV2; J gene: TRBJ2-7; CDR3 protein: ASSEPQGIAYEQY
V gene: TRBV7-9; J gene: TRBJ1-2; CDR3 protein: ASSKDREKNGYT
V gene: TRBV14; J gene: TRBJ2-7; CDR3 protein: ASSQEGIWEQY
V gene: TRBV4-1; J gene: TRBJ2-7; CDR3 protein: ASGRQMQY
V gene: TRBV9; J gene: TRBJ1-3; CDR3 protein: ASSVVAGYSGNTIY
V gene: TRBV27; J gene: TRBJ2-7; CDR3 protein: ASSLSPSPYEQY
V gene: TRBV7-6; J gene: TRBJ2-1; CDR3 protein: ASSLGGGNNEQF
V gene: TRBV27; J gene: TRBJ2-7; CDR3 protein: ASSFIQGSYEQY
V gene: TRBV7-8; J gene: TRBJ2-5; CDR3 protein: ASSQGFGPWEETQY
V gene: TRBV29-1; J gene: TRBJ2-5; CDR3 protein: SVDGGLQETQY
V gene: TRBV7-9; J gene: TRBJ1-1; CDR3 protein: ASSLLNTEAF
V gene: TRBV5-1; J gene: TRBJ2-1; CDR3 protein: ASTSGMSSYNEQF
V gene: TRBV10-3; J gene: TRBJ1-2; CDR3 protein: AISVTGGLDYGYT
V gene: TRBV30; J gene: TRBJ2-7; CDR3 protein: AWSGDASYEQY
V gene: TRBV13; J gene: TRBJ2-7; CDR3 protein: ASSETSGRTMYEQY